A selection of T cell receptor beta chains follows, all from one sample in a study of early T cells in non-severe SARS-CoV-2 infection. TCRdb recomputed calls from the 5' RACE reads with MiXCR, one row per CDR3 protein. Among around 33,000 distinct CDR3 sequences listed, 5% to 6.5% were seen once. Sequenced sample: whole blood. These receptors originate from an adult who was a healthcare worker with PCR-confirmed SARS-CoV-2 infection or an uninfected control (not recorded which). Each CDR3 is given with its conserved first and last residue. D genes are given only for firm matches. Only part of the rows carry a size: once, few, many, or a class if the clone is expanded.

TRBJ2-2 NA TRBV10-2 few TGCGCCAGCAGTGAGACAGAAACCGGGGAGCTGTTTTTT CASSETETGELFF
TRBJ2-7 TRBD1 TRBV6-1 medium-sized TGTGCCAGCAGTTTAAGCGGGACAGGGTCCTACGAGCAGTACTTC CASSLSGTGSYEQYF
TRBJ1-5 NA TRBV7-9 many TGTGCCAGCAGCTTAGGAGGCTATAGCAATCAGCCCCAGCATTTT CASSLGGYSNQPQHF
TRBJ2-1 TRBD1 TRBV7-9 few TGTGCCGGGCATATTCCAGGGGGCTACAATGAGCAGTTCTTC CAGHIPGGYNEQFF
TRBJ1-3 NA TRBV7-9 few TGTGCCAGCAGCTCCGACAGCTCTGGAAACACCATATATTTT CASSSDSSGNTIYF
TRBJ1-5 NA TRBV15 many TGTGCCACCAGCAGAGCCCCCCGCTCAGGCAGCAGCAATCAGCCCCAGCATTTT CATSRAPRSGSSNQPQHF
TRBJ1-3 NA TRBV28 few TGTGCCAGCAGTTTAGGGGGGCCTTTATCCTCTGGAAACACCATATATTTT CASSLGGPLSSGNTIYF
TRBJ2-7 NA TRBV9 many TGTGCCAGCAGCTCCCTAGCGAGTGAGCAGTACTTC CASSSLASEQYF
TRBJ1-4 NA TRBV20-1 NA TGCAGTGCTAGAGACCCGCAAGCTAATGAAAAACTGTTTTTT CSARDPQANEKLFF
TRBJ1-5 TRBD1 TRBV6-5 many TGTGCCAGCAGACGAGACAGGGGCAATCAGCCCCAGCATTTT CASRRDRGNQPQHF
TRBJ2-6 NA TRBV15 many TGTGCCACCAGCAGTGCTTCTGGGGCCAACGTCCTGACTTTC CATSSASGANVLTF
TRBJ1-1 NA TRBV6-1 many TGTGCCAGCACACGGGGTAGGGGGAGCGGTGAAGCTTTCTTT CASTRGRGSGEAFF
TRBJ1-1 NA TRBV4-1 few TGCGCCAGCAGCCAGGCGGGGAACACTGAAGCTTTCTTT CASSQAGNTEAFF
TRBJ2-1 TRBD1 TRBV6-2/TRBV6-3 many TGTGCCAGCAGGCTCCGACCCGGGACAGGGGGCGGTGGGCAGTTCTTC CASRLRPGTGGGGQFF
TRBJ2-3 NA TRBV19 many TGTGCCAGTAGTCTCTCCTACTCAGATACGCAGTATTTT CASSLSYSDTQYF
TRBJ2-1 TRBD2 TRBV11-2 many TGTGCCAGCAGCTTAGAAGTAGCGGGGGTGACGGATGAGCAGTTCTTC CASSLEVAGVTDEQFF
TRBJ1-2 TRBD1 TRBV7-9 many TGTGCCAGCAGCATCGCCGGGACAGGGTCCTATGGCTACACCTTC CASSIAGTGSYGYTF
TRBJ2-5 NA TRBV5-1 many TGCGCCAGCAGCTTGAGCAACCAAGAGACCCAGTACTTC CASSLSNQETQYF
TRBJ1-5 TRBD1 TRBV20-1 many TGCAGTGCCTATGACCGGGACAGGGGAATAAGTAAGCCCCAGCATTTT CSAYDRDRGISKPQHF
TRBJ1-3 NA TRBV18 NA TGTGCCAGCTCACCAATCAGAGAGCACGCGTCCGGCACCATATATTTT CASSPIREHASGTIYF
TRBJ2-5 NA TRBV5-4 many TGTGCCAGCAGCCCGGGATTGGGACTGCAAGAGACCCAGTACTTC CASSPGLGLQETQYF
TRBJ1-3 NA TRBV12-3/TRBV12-4 many TGTGCCAGCAGCCAAGGAAACACCATATATTTT CASSQGNTIYF
TRBJ2-1 NA TRBV6-6 many TGTGCCAGCAGTTCGTCGACTGAGCAGTTCTTC CASSSSTEQFF
TRBJ2-2 NA TRBV7-2 many TGTGCCAGCAGCTTAGGGCGAGGGAACACCGGGGAGCTGTTTTTT CASSLGRGNTGELFF
TRBJ1-5 TRBD1 TRBV12-3/TRBV12-4 many TGTGCCAGCAGTTTAGACAGGGGAATTAATCAGCCCCAGCATTTT CASSLDRGINQPQHF
TRBJ2-7 TRBD1 TRBV7-8 many TGTGCCAGCAGCTTAACAGGGGACTACGAGCAGTACTTC CASSLTGDYEQYF
TRBJ1-2 NA TRBV29-1 many TGCAGCGCACGCCGGGGGCTTGACTATGGCTACACCTTC CSARRGLDYGYTF
TRBJ2-1 NA TRBV10-3 many TGTGCCATCGGGCAGACCAACTACAATGAGCAGTTCTTC CAIGQTNYNEQFF
TRBJ1-6 NA TRBV12-5 NA TGTGCTAGTGCCGAAAGGGCGCATAATTCACCCCTCCACTTT CASAERAHNSPLHF
TRBJ1-5 NA TRBV4-1 many TGCGCCAGCAGCCAAGATCCCGGACAGAATTTCAATCAGCCCCAGCATTTT CASSQDPGQNFNQPQHF
TRBJ2-1 NA TRBV6-1 many TGTGCCAGCAGTGAATACGGGTTCAATGAGCAGTTCTTC CASSEYGFNEQFF
TRBJ2-2 NA TRBV29-1 few TGCAGCGTGGATCGGGGGACGAACACCGGGGAGCTGTTTTTT CSVDRGTNTGELFF
TRBJ2-7 TRBD2 TRBV20-1 many TGCAGTGCTCGACTAGCGGGGGAGGGACAGTACTTC CSARLAGEGQYF
TRBJ2-7 TRBD2 TRBV3-1 many TGTGCCAGCAGCCAAGGGTGGCTAGCGGACTACGAGCAGTACTTC CASSQGWLADYEQYF
TRBJ2-7 TRBD1 TRBV29-1 NA TGCAGCAACGGGACAGGGTCCTACGAGCAGTACTTC CSNGTGSYEQYF
TRBJ1-1 NA TRBV6-6 medium-sized TGTGCCAGCAGTTACTCGACGGGGAGCACTGAAGCTTTCTTT CASSYSTGSTEAFF
TRBJ2-1 TRBD1 TRBV11-2 many TGTGCCAGCAGCCCGCGACAGGGACGAGGCAATGAGCAGTTCTTC CASSPRQGRGNEQFF
TRBJ1-1 NA TRBV2 NA TGTGCCAGCAGTGATGGGTGGTTATCTGAAGCTTTCTTT CASSDGWLSEAFF
TRBJ1-2 TRBD1 TRBV12-3/TRBV12-4 many TGTGCCAGCAGTTTGACAGGGGGCCGACTTTATGGCTACACCTTC CASSLTGGRLYGYTF
TRBJ2-3 TRBD2 TRBV10-3 many TGTGCCATCAGTGAGCTGGGACTAGCGGGGGGGCCACGGACAGATACGCAGTATTTT CAISELGLAGGPRTDTQYF
TRBJ2-7 TRBD2 TRBV9 many TGTGCCAGCAGCGTAGATGGCGGGGGCTCCTACGAGCAGTACTTC CASSVDGGGSYEQYF
TRBJ2-3 TRBD2 TRBV11-2 few TGTGCCAGCAGCGGGGAGGGGTATACGCAGTATTTT CASSGEGYTQYF
TRBJ2-4 NA TRBV28 few TGTGCCAGCAGTCCAATGGAGGGGGCCCCCAAAAACATTCAGTACTTC CASSPMEGAPKNIQYF
TRBJ2-1 NA TRBV2 many TGTGCCAGCAGTGAGCGCGGGTCGGAGCAGTTCTTC CASSERGSEQFF
TRBJ1-6 TRBD1 TRBV5-4 NA TGTGCCAGCAGCCTCGACAGGGTGGCTTCACCCCTCCACTTT CASSLDRVASPLHF
TRBJ1-2 NA TRBV9 NA TGTGCCAGCAGCGTAGATCACAGCACCTATGGCTACACCTTC CASSVDHSTYGYTF
TRBJ2-1 NA TRBV12-3/TRBV12-4 many TGTGCCAGCAGTTTTACTAGAAATTCCTACAATGAGCAGTTCTTC CASSFTRNSYNEQFF
TRBJ2-7 NA TRBV19 many TGTGCCAGTAGTCCTCGGGACAACTACGAGCAGTACTTC CASSPRDNYEQYF
TRBJ1-5 NA TRBV30 many TGTGCCTGGAGTGTTTTGAGCAATCAGCCCCAGCATTTT CAWSVLSNQPQHF
TRBJ1-2 NA TRBV29-1 many TGCAGCGTGGGGGGAGGGAAGAACTATGGCTACACCTTC CSVGGGKNYGYTF
TRBJ1-4 NA TRBV5-4 NA TGTGCCAGCAGTACGTTTGGAGATGAAAAACTGTTTTTT CASSTFGDEKLFF
TRBJ1-5 TRBD1 TRBV6-4 few TGTGCCAGCAGTGACGTCAACAGGGGGCACCAGCCCCAGCATTTT CASSDVNRGHQPQHF
TRBJ2-7 TRBD1 TRBV3-1 many TGTGCCAGCAGCCCTATTACGACAGGGAGCTCCTACGAGCAGTACTTC CASSPITTGSSYEQYF
TRBJ1-4 NA TRBV6-6 many TGTGCCAGCAGTTACTCGATACTTCCTAATGAAAAACTGTTTTTT CASSYSILPNEKLFF
TRBJ2-1 TRBD2 TRBV7-9 many TGTGCCAGCAGCACACCATTCCGACTAGCGGGGACTAGGGATGAGCAGTTCTTC CASSTPFRLAGTRDEQFF
TRBJ2-1 NA TRBV18 many TGTGCCAGCTCACCACCCCCGTCCTACAATGAGCAGTTCTTC CASSPPPSYNEQFF
TRBJ2-7 NA TRBV5-5 medium-sized TGTGCCAGCAGCTTGGAGCAGCGATTCTACGAGCAGTACTTC CASSLEQRFYEQYF
TRBJ2-7 NA TRBV27 NA TGTGCCAGCAGCACCGACAGACTGTCCTACGAGCAGTACTTC CASSTDRLSYEQYF
TRBJ2-5 TRBD1 TRBV7-9 many TGTGCCAGCAGCTCATTTTCCGGGACAGTCCAAGAGACCCAGTACTTC CASSSFSGTVQETQYF
TRBJ2-1 NA TRBV4-3 many TGCGCCAGCAGCCAAGACTTCCGCGGTTGGAATGAGCAGTTCTTC CASSQDFRGWNEQFF